These T cell receptor beta chains were read from a single sample in a study of T cell changes during pregnancy in multiple sclerosis. Measured with immunoSEQ multiplex PCR; TCRdb has only the in-frame clones, and not every one. The table includes roughly 93,000 clones, around 92% detected once. The sample was peripheral blood, taken after pregnancy. The receptor source for this set is a female donor with multiple sclerosis, enrolled in a pregnancy study. Each CDR3 is given with its conserved first and last residue. Fields, in order: J gene, D gene, V gene, clone size, CDR3 DNA, CDR3 protein. The D gene is left open where the match is weak. Only part of the rows carry a size: once, few, many, or a class if the clone is expanded.

J: TRBJ2-2; D: TRBD2; V: TRBV5-1; size: NA; DNA: TGCGCCAGCAGCTTGCTCGCGGGAGGGCAAAACGGGGAGCTGTTTTTT; CDR3: CASSLLAGGQNGELFF
J: TRBJ1-2; D: TRBD1; V: TRBV2; size: NA; DNA: TGTGCCAGCAGTACCCGGACAGGCGGCTACACCTTC; CDR3: CASSTRTGGYTF
J: TRBJ1-2; D: TRBD1; V: TRBV7-2; size: NA; DNA: TGTGCCAGCAGCTTAGCGAGCCAGGGGGGTTATGGCTACACCTTC; CDR3: CASSLASQGGYGYTF
J: TRBJ2-2; D: TRBD1; V: TRBV5-8; size: NA; DNA: TGTGCCAGCAGCCGCGGGACAGGATTAGCGAACACCGGGGAGCTGTTTTTT; CDR3: CASSRGTGLANTGELFF
J: TRBJ2-7; D: NA; V: TRBV2; size: NA; DNA: TGTGCCAGCAGCGAGGGGGGGTGGGGAGTGTACGAGCAGTACTTC; CDR3: CASSEGGWGVYEQYF
J: TRBJ1-4; D: NA; V: TRBV18; size: NA; DNA: TGTGCCAGCTCACCAGCAGTTGAAAAACTGTTTTTT; CDR3: CASSPAVEKLFF
J: TRBJ2-3; D: NA; V: TRBV7-2; size: NA; DNA: TGTGCCAGCAGCTTAGATCTAGGTACGCAGTATTTT; CDR3: CASSLDLGTQYF
J: TRBJ2-1; D: TRBD2; V: TRBV5-8; size: NA; DNA: TGTGCCAGCAGCTTGGCAGGGACTAGCGGGGGGGACAATGAGCAGTTCTTC; CDR3: CASSLAGTSGGDNEQFF
J: TRBJ2-5; D: TRBD1; V: TRBV5-1; size: NA; DNA: TGCGCCAGCAGCCGCGGGACAGGGCAAGAGACCCAGTACTTC; CDR3: CASSRGTGQETQYF
J: TRBJ1-5; D: NA; V: TRBV19; size: NA; DNA: TGTGCCAGTAGTCCCGACAGATTAAATCAGCCCCAGCATTTT; CDR3: CASSPDRLNQPQHF
J: TRBJ2-3; D: TRBD2; V: TRBV9; size: NA; DNA: TGTGCCAGCAGCGGGACTAGCGGGGATACGCAGTATTTT; CDR3: CASSGTSGDTQYF
J: TRBJ1-2; D: NA; V: TRBV4-3; size: NA; DNA: TGCGCCAGCAGCCAAGAACCACAGGCTGCTAACTATGGCTACACCTTC; CDR3: CASSQEPQAANYGYTF
J: TRBJ2-7; D: NA; V: TRBV4-3; size: NA; DNA: TGCGCCAGCAGCCAAGAGCGGGCCGGCACCTACGAGCAGTACTTC; CDR3: CASSQERAGTYEQYF
J: TRBJ1-4; D: NA; V: TRBV25-1; size: NA; DNA: TGTGCCAGCAGTGAACGTGAAAAACTGTTTTTT; CDR3: CASSEREKLFF
J: TRBJ1-2; D: NA; V: TRBV29-1; size: NA; DNA: TGCAGCGTTGTGAGGGGGTCCGGGGGCTACACCTTC; CDR3: CSVVRGSGGYTF
J: TRBJ2-7; D: TRBD2; V: TRBV5-1; size: NA; DNA: TGCGCCAGCAGCTTGGTATTGGCTAGCGGGAGGGTCGAGCAGTACTTC; CDR3: CASSLVLASGRVEQYF
J: TRBJ2-7; D: NA; V: TRBV27; size: once; DNA: TGTGCCAGCAGTTTAGGAGGAACAGGGAGAGAGCAGTACTTC; CDR3: CASSLGGTGREQYF
J: TRBJ1-1; D: TRBD1; V: TRBV29-1; size: NA; DNA: TGCAGCGTTGAAGGTCGACAGGGGGTCACTGAAGCTTTCTTT; CDR3: CSVEGRQGVTEAFF
J: TRBJ2-1; D: TRBD2; V: TRBV9; size: few; DNA: TGTGCCAGCAGCGAGGGACTAGCGGGAGTATCTGAGCAGTTCTTC; CDR3: CASSEGLAGVSEQFF
J: TRBJ2-5; D: TRBD1; V: TRBV5-1; size: NA; DNA: TGCGCCAGCAAAAGACAGGGGGAAGAGACCCAGTACTTC; CDR3: CASKRQGEETQYF
J: TRBJ1-1; D: NA; V: TRBV2; size: once; DNA: TGTGCCAGCAGTGTTTCGGGACATTTGAACACTGAAGCTTTCTTT; CDR3: CASSVSGHLNTEAFF
J: TRBJ2-3; D: TRBD1; V: TRBV30; size: NA; DNA: TGTGCCTGCACCGGGACAGGGCTAAGCACAGATACGCAGTATTTT; CDR3: CACTGTGLSTDTQYF
J: TRBJ1-1; D: TRBD1; V: TRBV29-1; size: NA; DNA: TGCAGCGTTGTTGGCAGGGGGCGGACTGAAGCTTTCTTT; CDR3: CSVVGRGRTEAFF
J: TRBJ1-2; D: NA; V: TRBV6-1; size: NA; DNA: TGTGCCAGCAGTGGGGGGGGCATGCGCTACACCTTC; CDR3: CASSGGGMRYTF
J: TRBJ1-4; D: TRBD1; V: TRBV5-1; size: NA; DNA: TGCGCCAGCAGCCCCGGACAGGGTGCGACTAATGAAAAACTGTTTTTT; CDR3: CASSPGQGATNEKLFF
J: TRBJ1-4; D: TRBD1; V: TRBV6-1; size: NA; DNA: TGTGCCAGCAGTGTCGGACAGGGAACTAATGAAAAACTGTTTTTT; CDR3: CASSVGQGTNEKLFF
J: TRBJ1-5; D: NA; V: TRBV30; size: NA; DNA: TGTGCCTGGAGTCGGACAGAAAATCAGCCCCAGCATTTT; CDR3: CAWSRTENQPQHF
J: TRBJ2-7; D: NA; V: TRBV7-3; size: NA; DNA: TGTGCCAGCAGCCCCCAAAGAGGCTACGAGCAGTACTTC; CDR3: CASSPQRGYEQYF
J: TRBJ1-1; D: NA; V: TRBV5-1; size: NA; DNA: TGCGCCAGCAGCTCCCGACAGGCATCAGTGAACACTGAAGCTTTCTTT; CDR3: CASSSRQASVNTEAFF
J: TRBJ1-5; D: NA; V: TRBV5-1; size: NA; DNA: TGCGCCAGCAGCTTGGACGGACAGTCGTATCAGCCCCAGCATTTT; CDR3: CASSLDGQSYQPQHF
J: TRBJ1-2; D: NA; V: TRBV28; size: NA; DNA: TGTGCCAGCAGTTTACAGGGGACGAAGGGCTACACCTTC; CDR3: CASSLQGTKGYTF
J: TRBJ2-5; D: TRBD2; V: TRBV6-4; size: once; DNA: TGTGCCAGCAGCCGGACCGGGGGGAGCCAAGAGACCCAGTACTTC; CDR3: CASSRTGGSQETQYF
J: TRBJ1-3; D: NA; V: TRBV6-1; size: NA; DNA: TGTGCCAGCACTGACACGGCTGGAAACACCATATATTTT; CDR3: CASTDTAGNTIYF
J: TRBJ1-4; D: NA; V: TRBV6-1; size: NA; DNA: TGTGCCAGCAGTGAAGCGCGGGGCATCGTCTCCGCGACTAATGAAAAACTGTTTTTT; CDR3: CASSEARGIVSATNEKLFF
J: TRBJ2-5; D: TRBD2; V: TRBV7-7; size: NA; DNA: TGTGCCAGCAGCTTAGGACTAGCGGGAGGGGAGACCCAGTACTTC; CDR3: CASSLGLAGGETQYF
J: TRBJ1-5; D: NA; V: TRBV2; size: NA; DNA: TGTGCCAGCAGTCCAAGGGGAAACCAGCCCCAGCATTTT; CDR3: CASSPRGNQPQHF
J: TRBJ2-7; D: NA; V: TRBV9; size: NA; DNA: TGTGCCAGCAGCGTAGTATCGGGTTACGAGCAGTACTTC; CDR3: CASSVVSGYEQYF
J: TRBJ2-5; D: NA; V: TRBV6-5; size: few; DNA: TGTGCCAGCTGTTGTGAGCGGCAAGAGACCCAGTACTTC; CDR3: CASCCERQETQYF
J: TRBJ2-7; D: TRBD2; V: TRBV5-4; size: NA; DNA: TGTGCCAGCAGCCCCGGGACTAGCGGTTTTGTGGAGCAGTACTTC; CDR3: CASSPGTSGFVEQYF
J: TRBJ1-2; D: NA; V: TRBV2; size: NA; DNA: TGTGCCAGCAGTGAAGCCTTGAGATACCTCCCTTCTACTTGGGGCTACACCTTC; CDR3: CASSEALRYLPSTWGYTF
J: TRBJ2-7; D: NA; V: TRBV18; size: NA; DNA: TGTGCCAGCTCACCGGCGGACACTTTCTCCTACGAGCAGTACTTC; CDR3: CASSPADTFSYEQYF